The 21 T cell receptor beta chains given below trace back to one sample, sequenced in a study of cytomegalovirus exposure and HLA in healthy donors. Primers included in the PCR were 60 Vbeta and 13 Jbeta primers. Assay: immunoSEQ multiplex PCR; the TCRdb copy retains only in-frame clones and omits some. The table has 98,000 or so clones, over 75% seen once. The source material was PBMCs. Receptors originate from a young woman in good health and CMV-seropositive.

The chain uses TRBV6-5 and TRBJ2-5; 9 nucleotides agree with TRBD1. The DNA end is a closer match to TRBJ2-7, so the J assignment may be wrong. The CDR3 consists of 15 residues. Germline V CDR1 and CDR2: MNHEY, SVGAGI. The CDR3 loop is CASSTTGGPSYEQYF. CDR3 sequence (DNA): TGTGCCAGCAGTACTACAGGGGGCCCATCCTACGAGCAGTACTTC.

This chain's CDR3 is CASSEALSFEAFF. CDR3 sequence (DNA): TGTGCCAGCAGTGAAGCACTAAGCTTTGAAGCTTTCTTT. The chain is built from TRBV6-1 and TRBJ1-1, with D uncertain. The CDR3 loop spans 13 amino acids. Trimming removed 0 bases from V and 7 bases from J, with 9 bases in between. CDR1 is MNHNS and CDR2 is SASEGT in the germline V gene.

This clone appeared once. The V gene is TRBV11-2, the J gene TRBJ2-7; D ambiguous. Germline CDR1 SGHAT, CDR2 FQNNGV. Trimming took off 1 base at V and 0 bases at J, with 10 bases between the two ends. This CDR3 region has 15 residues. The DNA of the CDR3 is TGTGCCAGCAGCTTAGCTCTGGCCCTCTCCTACGAGCAGTACTTC. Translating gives CASSLALALSYEQYF.

CDR3 DNA sequence: TGTGCCAGTACCACGGGACTTTTGAACACCGGGGAGCTGTTTTTT. Translated: CASTTGLLNTGELFF. The V gene is TRBV19, the J gene TRBJ2-2; the D gene is possibly TRBD2 (6 bases). The CDR3 totals 15 residues. Trimming left V 7 bases short and J 1 base short, with 13 bases between. Germline V gene lookup returns CDR1 LNHDA and CDR2 SQIVND (reference sequence).

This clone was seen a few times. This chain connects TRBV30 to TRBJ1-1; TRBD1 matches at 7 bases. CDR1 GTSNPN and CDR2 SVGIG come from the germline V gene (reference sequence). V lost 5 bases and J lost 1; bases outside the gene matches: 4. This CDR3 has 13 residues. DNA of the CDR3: TGTGCCTGGCAGGGACAGCCGAACACTGAAGCTTTCTTT. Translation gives CAWQGQPNTEAFF.

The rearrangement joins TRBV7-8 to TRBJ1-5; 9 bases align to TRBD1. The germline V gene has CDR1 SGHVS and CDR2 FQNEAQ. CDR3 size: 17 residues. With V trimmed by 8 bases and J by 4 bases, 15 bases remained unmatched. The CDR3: CASATVGTGSFNQPQHF. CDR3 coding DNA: TGTGCCAGCGCCACAGTCGGGACAGGGTCGTTTAATCAGCCCCAGCATTTT.

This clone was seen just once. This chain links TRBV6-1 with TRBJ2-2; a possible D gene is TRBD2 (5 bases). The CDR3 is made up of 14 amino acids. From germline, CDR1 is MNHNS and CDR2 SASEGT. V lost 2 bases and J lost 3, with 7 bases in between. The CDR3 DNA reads TGTGCCAGCAGTGAATTCGGGGACACCGGGGAGCTGTTTTTT. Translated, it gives CASSEFGDTGELFF.

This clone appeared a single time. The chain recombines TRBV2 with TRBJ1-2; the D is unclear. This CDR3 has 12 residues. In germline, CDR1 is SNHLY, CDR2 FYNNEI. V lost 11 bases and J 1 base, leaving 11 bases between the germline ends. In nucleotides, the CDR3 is TGTGCCTCAACCCCAGTTAACTATGGCTACACCTTC. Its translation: CASTPVNYGYTF.

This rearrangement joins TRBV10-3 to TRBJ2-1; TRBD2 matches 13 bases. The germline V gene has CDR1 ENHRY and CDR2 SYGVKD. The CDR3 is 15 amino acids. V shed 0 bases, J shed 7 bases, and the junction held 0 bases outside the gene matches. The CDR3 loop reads CAISESGLAGNEQFF. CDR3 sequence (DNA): TGTGCCATCAGTGAGTCGGGACTAGCGGGGAATGAGCAGTTCTTC.

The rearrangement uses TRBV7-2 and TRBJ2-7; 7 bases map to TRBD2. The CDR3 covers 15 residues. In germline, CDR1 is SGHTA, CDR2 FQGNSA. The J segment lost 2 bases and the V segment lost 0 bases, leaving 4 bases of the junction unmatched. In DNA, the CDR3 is TGTGCCAGCAGCTTAGCTGGGGGGGGTCCCTACGAGCAGTACTTC. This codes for CASSLAGGGPYEQYF.

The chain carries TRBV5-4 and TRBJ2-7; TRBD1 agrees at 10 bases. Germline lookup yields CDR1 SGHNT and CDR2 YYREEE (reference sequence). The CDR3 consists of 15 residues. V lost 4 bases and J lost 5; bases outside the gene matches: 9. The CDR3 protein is CASSDKGTGVHEQYF. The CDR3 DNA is TGTGCCAGCAGCGATAAAGGGACAGGGGTCCACGAGCAGTACTTC.

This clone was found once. The CDR3 DNA reads as TGTGCCAGCAGTAGGGAGGAAATACAGCCCCAGCATTTT. As protein: CASSREEIQPQHF. This chain links TRBV6-1 with TRBJ1-5, with unresolved D. The CDR3 runs to 13 residues. Between the trimmed V and J ends, which lost 5 bases and 7 bases, there was a span of 12 bases. The V gene's germline CDR1 is MNHNS and CDR2 SASEGT.

The chain's CDR3 is CASQGASGSINEQYF. CDR3 coding DNA: TGTGCCAGCCAAGGGGCTAGCGGGAGCATCAACGAGCAGTACTTC. This rearrangement joins TRBV2 to TRBJ2-7; TRBD2 matches at 10 bases. This CDR3 contains 15 residues. J gave up 5 bases and V 8 bases, and 12 bases lay outside the gene matches. Germline lookup yields CDR1 SNHLY and CDR2 FYNNEI.

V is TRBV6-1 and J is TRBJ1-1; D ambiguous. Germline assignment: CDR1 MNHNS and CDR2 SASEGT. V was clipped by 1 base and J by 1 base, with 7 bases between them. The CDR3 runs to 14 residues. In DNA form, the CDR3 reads TGTGCCAGCAGTGAAGGTCCGGGGAACACTGAAGCTTTCTTT. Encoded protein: CASSEGPGNTEAFF.

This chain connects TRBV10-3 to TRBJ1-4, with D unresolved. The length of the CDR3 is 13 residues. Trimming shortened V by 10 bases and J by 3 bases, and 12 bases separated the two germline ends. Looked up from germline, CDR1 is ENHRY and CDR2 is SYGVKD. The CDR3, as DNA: TGTGCCACCCGCGAGGGCTCTAATGAAAAACTGTTTTTT. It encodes CATREGSNEKLFF.

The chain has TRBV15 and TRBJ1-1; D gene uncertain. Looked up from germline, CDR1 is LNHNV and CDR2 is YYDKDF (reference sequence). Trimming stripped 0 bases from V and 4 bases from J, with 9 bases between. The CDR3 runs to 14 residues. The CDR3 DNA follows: TGTGCCACCAGCAGAGATTGGGCAAGCACTGAAGCTTTCTTT. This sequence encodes CATSRDWASTEAFF.

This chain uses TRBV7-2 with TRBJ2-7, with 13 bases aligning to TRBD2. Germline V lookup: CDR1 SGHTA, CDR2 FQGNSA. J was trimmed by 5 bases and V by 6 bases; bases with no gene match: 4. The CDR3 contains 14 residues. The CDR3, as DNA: TGTGCCAGCAGTCTCGGACTAGCGGGAGACGAGCAGTACTTC. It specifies CASSLGLAGDEQYF.

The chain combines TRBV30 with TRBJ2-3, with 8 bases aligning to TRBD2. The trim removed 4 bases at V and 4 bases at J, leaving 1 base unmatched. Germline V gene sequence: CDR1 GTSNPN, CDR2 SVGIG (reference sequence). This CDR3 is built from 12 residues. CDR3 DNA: TGTGCCTGGACCGGGGGGGCAGATACGCAGTATTTT. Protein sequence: CAWTGGADTQYF.

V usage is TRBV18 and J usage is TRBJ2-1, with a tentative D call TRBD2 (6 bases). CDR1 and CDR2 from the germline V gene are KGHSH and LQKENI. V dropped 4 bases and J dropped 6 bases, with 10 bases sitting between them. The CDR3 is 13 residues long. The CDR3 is CASSRGAGNEQFF. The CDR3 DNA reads TGTGCCAGCTCACGCGGGGCCGGCAATGAGCAGTTCTTC. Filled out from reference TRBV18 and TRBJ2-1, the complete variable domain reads NAGVMQNPRHLVRRRGQEARLRCSPMKGHSHVYWYRQLPEEGLKFMVYLQKENIIDESGMPKERFSAEFPKEGPSILRIQQVVRGDSAAYFCASSRGAGNEQFFGPGTRLTVL.

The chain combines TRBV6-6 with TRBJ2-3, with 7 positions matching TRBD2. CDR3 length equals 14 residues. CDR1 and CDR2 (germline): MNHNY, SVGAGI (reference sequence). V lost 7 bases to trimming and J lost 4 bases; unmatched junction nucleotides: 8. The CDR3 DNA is TGTGCCAGCATTGTGGCGGGAGTCCCAGATACGCAGTATTTT. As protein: CASIVAGVPDTQYF.

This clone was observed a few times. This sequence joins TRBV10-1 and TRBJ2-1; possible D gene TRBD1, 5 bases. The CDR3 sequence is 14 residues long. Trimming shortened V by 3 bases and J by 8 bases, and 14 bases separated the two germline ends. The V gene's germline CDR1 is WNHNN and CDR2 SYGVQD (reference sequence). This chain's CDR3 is CASSDLAGFDEQFF. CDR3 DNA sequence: TGCGCCAGCAGTGATCTCGCAGGGTTCGATGAGCAGTTCTTC.